These 13 T cell receptor beta chains were sequenced from one sample in a study of T-cell reconstitution after alpha-beta-depleted transplantation in children. As it was prepared, the TCRbeta library received unique molecular identifiers. TCRdb reprocessed the PCR reads via MiXCR and lists one record per CDR3 protein. The table has under 250,000 distinct CDR3 sequences, 17% seen once. This specimen consisted of PBMCs, mostly from graft donor cells, obtained 360 days after TCRalphabeta/CD19-depleted stem cell transplant. These receptors were taken from a male patient aged 2 to 9 who had a stem cell transplant for acute lymphoblastic leukemia, so the T cells may come from the graft donor.

There are a few counts of this clonotype. Being one base from a much bigger clone, this may be a read error. The chain recombines TRBV2 with TRBJ2-7; D is undetermined. Trimming removed 3 bases from V and 1 base from J, with 4 bases in between. Germline values: CDR1 SNHLY, CDR2 FYNNEI. The CDR3 is made up of 12 amino acids. The CDR3 reads CASSEESYEQYF. For the CDR3, the DNA is TGTGCCAGCAGTGAGGAGTCCTACGAGCAGTACTTC.

This clonotype was found many times. The V gene is TRBV20-1, the J gene TRBJ1-1; possibly TRBD1 for D (6 bases). The CDR3 totals 11 residues. The V end lost 7 bases, the J end lost 3 bases, and 9 bases lay between the germline ends. CDR1 DFQATT and CDR2 SNEGSKA come from the germline V gene (reference sequence). As DNA, the CDR3 is TGCAGTGTCAGGGGTGACACTGAAGCTTTCTTT. Residues: CSVRGDTEAFF.

The CDR3 region is CASSQDVVGLNNEQFF. CDR3 in DNA: TGCGCCAGCAGCCAAGATGTAGTTGGACTCAACAATGAGCAGTTCTTC. This rearrangement joins TRBV4-3 to TRBJ2-1; D is perhaps TRBD2 (5 bases). The germline V gene has CDR1 LGHNA and CDR2 YSLEER. The CDR3 has 16 amino acids. Trimming removed 0 bases from V and 5 bases from J, with 14 bases in between.

The chain recombines TRBV7-9 with TRBJ1-2; D unclear. Germline V lookup: CDR1 SEHNR, CDR2 FQNEAQ (reference sequence). V was cut by 0 bases and J by 4 bases, with 9 bases left in between. This CDR3 is 14 amino acids long. CDR3 region: CASSLAPAVYGYTF. The CDR3, as DNA: TGTGCCAGCAGCTTAGCCCCAGCAGTCTATGGCTACACCTTC.

The chain recombines TRBV19 with TRBJ2-1; perhaps TRBD2 as D (5 bases). From germline, CDR1 is LNHDA and CDR2 SQIVND (reference sequence). Trimming stripped 11 bases from V and 5 bases from J, with 7 bases between. This CDR3 has 10 residues. The chain's CDR3 is CAAGNNEQFF. The CDR3 DNA reads TGTGCCGCCGGGAACAATGAGCAGTTCTTC.

The chain is built from TRBV7-8 and TRBJ1-1, with 8 bases matching TRBD1. V lost 5 bases to trimming and J lost 5 bases; unmatched junction nucleotides: 7. The CDR3 runs 14 residues. The germline gives CDR1 SGHVS, CDR2 FQNEAQ. The CDR3 loop is CASSPGQGGTEAFF. The CDR3 region has the DNA TGTGCCAGCAGCCCCGGACAGGGTGGAACTGAAGCTTTCTTT. The variable domain in full, with the rest retrieved from reference TRBV7-8 and TRBJ1-1, is GAGVSQSPRYKVAKRGQDVALRCDPISGHVSLFWYQQALGQGPEFLTYFQNEAQLDKSGLPSDRFFAERPEGSVSTLKIQRTQQEDSAVYLCASSPGQGGTEAFFGQGTRLTVV.

This clonotype has a handful of counts. This rearrangement joins TRBV12-3 or TRBV12-4 to TRBJ2-1, with D unclear. The CDR3 is 12 residues long. The ends were cut back, 3 bases at V and 6 bases at J, with 6 bases in the middle. The CDR3 reads CASSFGFNEQFF. The CDR3 DNA is TGTGCCAGCAGTTTTGGCTTCAATGAGCAGTTCTTC.

The chain has TRBV27 and TRBJ1-5; 8 bases align to TRBD1. Germline CDR1 is MNHEY and CDR2 is SMNVEV (reference sequence). The CDR3 runs 15 residues. Germline trimming cut 5 bases from V and 0 bases from J; bases unmatched to any gene: 3. The CDR3 DNA is TGTGCCAGCAGTACAGGGGGTTATAGCAATCAGCCCCAGCATTTT. This translates into CASSTGGYSNQPQHF.

The chain uses TRBV29-1 and TRBJ2-1, with 9 nucleotides matching TRBD2. V was pared by 3 bases and J by 2 bases, with 5 bases of the junction left unmatched. The CDR3 covers 15 residues. Germline V CDR1 and CDR2: SQVTM, ANQGSEA. The CDR3 region is CSVDPQRGAYNEQFF. CDR3 DNA: TGCAGCGTTGATCCGCAGCGGGGGGCCTACAATGAGCAGTTCTTC.

This clonotype was recorded a few times. The chain joins TRBV7-2 to TRBJ2-1; weak D call: TRBD2 (6 bases). This CDR3 spans 14 amino acids. The V and J ends lost 4 bases and 7 bases respectively, with 14 bases between them. From germline, CDR1 is SGHTA and CDR2 FQGNSA. The CDR3 loop is CASSSYGGWNEQFF. CDR3 DNA sequence: TGTGCCAGCAGCTCTTATGGGGGGTGGAATGAGCAGTTCTTC.

This clonotype was found many times. The chain recombines TRBV7-9 with TRBJ1-1; 7 bases match TRBD1. CDR1 is SEHNR, CDR2 FQNEAQ, per germline (reference sequence). Trimming removed 5 bases from V and 4 bases from J; junction bases left unmatched: 10. The CDR3 loop spans 15 amino acids. In nucleotides, the CDR3 is TGTGCCAGCAGCCTTCTGACAGGGTTAGGCACTGAAGCTTTCTTT. Translated, it gives CASSLLTGLGTEAFF.

This clonotype was seen at least ten times. J is TRBJ2-7 and V is TRBV7-8, with D perhaps TRBD1 (7 bases). The germline CDR1 and CDR2 sequences are SGHVS and FQNEAQ. The CDR3 is 15 amino acids. The V and J ends lost 2 bases and 4 bases respectively, with 15 bases between them. The chain's CDR3 is CASSLRESGGYEQYF. In DNA, the CDR3 is TGTGCCAGCAGCTTAAGAGAGTCAGGGGGGTACGAGCAGTACTTC. Full variable domain (outside the CDR3, taken from reference TRBV7-8 and TRBJ2-7): GAGVSQSPRYKVAKRGQDVALRCDPISGHVSLFWYQQALGQGPEFLTYFQNEAQLDKSGLPSDRFFAERPEGSVSTLKIQRTQQEDSAVYLCASSLRESGGYEQYFGPGTRLTVT.

This clonotype was observed many times. The chain has TRBV12-3 or TRBV12-4 and TRBJ1-1; no clear D gene. This CDR3 contains 14 residues. The ends were cut back, 5 bases at V and 0 bases at J, with 10 bases in the middle. CDR3 in DNA: TGTGCCAGCAGTGAGACTGGGTTGAACACTGAAGCTTTCTTT. Its protein is CASSETGLNTEAFF.